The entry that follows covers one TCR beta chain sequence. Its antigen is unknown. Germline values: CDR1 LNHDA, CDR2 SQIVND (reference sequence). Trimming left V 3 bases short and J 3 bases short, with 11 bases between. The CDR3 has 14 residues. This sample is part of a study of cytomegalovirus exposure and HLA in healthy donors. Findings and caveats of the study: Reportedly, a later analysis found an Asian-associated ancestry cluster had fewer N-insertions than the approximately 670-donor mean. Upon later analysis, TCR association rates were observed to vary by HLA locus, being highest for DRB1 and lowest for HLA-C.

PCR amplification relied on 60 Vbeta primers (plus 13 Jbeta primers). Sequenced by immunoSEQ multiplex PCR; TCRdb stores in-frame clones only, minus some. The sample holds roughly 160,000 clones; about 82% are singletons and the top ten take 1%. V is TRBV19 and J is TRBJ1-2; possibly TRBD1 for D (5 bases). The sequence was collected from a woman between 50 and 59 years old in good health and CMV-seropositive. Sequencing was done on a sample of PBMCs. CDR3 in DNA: TGTGCCAGTAGTATTGTAGGGGAATACTATGGCTACACCTTC. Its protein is CASSIVGEYYGYTF.